The clone carrying this TCR beta chain was recorded at least ten times. Its target is not known. This specimen comes from a study of Graves' ophthalmopathy and Graves' hyperthyroidism. Amplification from RNA transcripts yielded the TCR beta CDR3 regions. Second-round multiplex PCR followed a first-round RT-PCR using HTBI primers. TCRdb used MiXCR to reprocess the multiplex PCR reads, holding one entry per CDR3 protein. The table lists 650,000 to 800,000 distinct CDR3 sequences, roughly two fifths of them singletons, with over 2.5% in the top ten. V lost 4 bases, J lost 4 bases, and 9 bases stayed unmatched. Germline V gene data show CDR1 as SGDLS and CDR2 as YYNGEE. This CDR3 contains 16 residues. General study findings and limits: Blood also held most thyroid clonotypes expanded above 0.001 frequency.

The chain has TRBV9 and TRBJ2-5; 11 bases are a match to TRBD1. This TCR came from an adult man with Graves' ophthalmopathy. The sample was peripheral blood. CDR3 sequence (DNA): TGTGCCAGCAGCCCGAGGGGACAGGGGGTAACAGAGACCCAGTACTTC. Protein sequence: CASSPRGQGVTETQYF.